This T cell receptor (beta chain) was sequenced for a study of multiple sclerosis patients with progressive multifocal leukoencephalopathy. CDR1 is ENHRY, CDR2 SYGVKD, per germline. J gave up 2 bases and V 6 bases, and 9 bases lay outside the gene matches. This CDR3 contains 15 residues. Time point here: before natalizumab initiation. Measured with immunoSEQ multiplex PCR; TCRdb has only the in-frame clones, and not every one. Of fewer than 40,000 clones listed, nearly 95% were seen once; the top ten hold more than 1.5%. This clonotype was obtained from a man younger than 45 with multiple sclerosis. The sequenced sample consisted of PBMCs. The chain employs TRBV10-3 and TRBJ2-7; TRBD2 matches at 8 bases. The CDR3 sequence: CAIRSPGLGAYEQYF. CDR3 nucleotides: TGTGCCATCAGGAGCCCGGGACTAGGGGCCTACGAGCAGTACTTC.